These 28 T cell receptor beta chains share one sample of origin, sequenced in a study of blood T cell repertoires in COVID-19. Profiling relied on immunoSEQ multiplex PCR, and the TCRdb table lists in-frame clones only, not all of them. The table shows under 250,000 clones, with over 70% occurring only once. The sample consisted of peripheral blood. These receptor sequences come from a man aged 40-50 years with active or convalescent COVID-19.

The genes are TRBV5-6 and TRBJ2-3, with TRBD1 matching 7 bases. The length of the CDR3 is 18 residues. J gave up 2 bases and V 0 bases, and 12 bases lay outside the gene matches. Per the germline V gene, CDR1 is SGHDT and CDR2 is YYEEEE. The CDR3 region has the DNA TGTGCCAGCAGCTTGGTGATCCGACAGGGCTCTGACACAGATACGCAGTATTTT. Residues: CASSLVIRQGSDTDTQYF. The full variable domain, rest sourced from reference TRBV5-6 and TRBJ2-3, is DAGVTQSPTHLIKTRGQQVTLRCSPKSGHDTVSWYQQALGQGPQFIFQYYEEEERQRGNFPDRFSGHQFPNYSSELNVNALLLGDSALYLCASSLVIRQGSDTDTQYFGPGTRLTVL.

The table lists this clone with a few counts. V gene TRBV10-1 combines with J gene TRBJ2-7; TRBD1 matches 12 bases. The CDR3 has 15 residues. The V gene's germline CDR1 is WNHNN and CDR2 SYGVQD (reference sequence). Unmatched junction bases numbered 2, after V lost 5 bases and J lost 0 bases. The CDR3 region is CASSSGQGASYEQYF. The CDR3 DNA follows: TGCGCCAGCAGTTCGGGACAGGGGGCCTCCTACGAGCAGTACTTC.

The V call is TRBV7-6, the J call TRBJ2-5, with TRBD2 identical over 8 bases. Trimming at V came to 1 base and at J to 2 bases, leaving 9 bases not matched to a gene. CDR1 and CDR2 (germline): SGHVS, FNYEAQ. This CDR3 spans 17 amino acids. CDR3 nucleotide sequence: TGTGCCAGCAGCTTAGGCTGGGGAACTAGCGGACAAGAGACCCAGTACTTC. Encoded protein: CASSLGWGTSGQETQYF.

The chain joins TRBV30 to TRBJ2-7; D unclear. The CDR3 runs 11 residues. In germline, CDR1 is GTSNPN, CDR2 SVGIG (reference sequence). V lost 3 bases and J lost 4, with 7 bases in between. CDR3 amino acids: CAWSAVYEQYF. The CDR3 DNA reads TGTGCCTGGAGCGCAGTGTACGAGCAGTACTTC.

This clone was picked up one time. The V call is TRBV9, the J call TRBJ2-7; D may be TRBD1 (6 bases). Looked up from germline, CDR1 is SGDLS and CDR2 is YYNGEE. Trimming left V 0 bases short and J 6 bases short, with 16 bases between. This CDR3 spans 15 amino acids. The CDR3 sequence is CASSVDQGPSSEQYF. The CDR3 bases are TGTGCCAGCAGCGTAGACCAGGGGCCGTCGAGCGAGCAGTACTTC.

This clone was seen a handful of times. The rearrangement links TRBV19 to TRBJ1-5, with TRBD1 matching 9 bases. Germline V gives CDR1 LNHDA, CDR2 SQIVND (reference sequence). Trimming took 6 bases from V and 4 from J; bases not matched to a gene: 7. The CDR3 extends over 15 amino acids. CDR3 DNA sequence: TGTGCCAGTAGACAAACCGGGACAGGGAATCAGCCCCAGCATTTT. Translated, it gives CASRQTGTGNQPQHF.

On this clone itself: It may be a read error: a sequence one base away is much more abundant. Distinct nucleotide sequences in the sample also encode this CDR3. The CDR3 loop reads CASSLGDRGETQYF. In nucleotides, the CDR3 is TGCGCCAGCAGCTTGGGGGACCGGGGGGAGACCCAGTACTTC. The chain uses TRBV5-1 and TRBJ2-5; D is perhaps TRBD2 (6 bases). Germline V gene lookup returns CDR1 SGHRS and CDR2 YFSETQ. The CDR3 is 14 amino acids. V lost 0 bases, J lost 5 bases, and 11 bases lay in between.

The rearrangement links TRBV30 to TRBJ1-2, with TRBD1 identical over 9 bases. With 8 bases clipped from V and 1 base from J, the junction kept 5 bases outside the gene matches. Germline V gene data show CDR1 as GTSNPN and CDR2 as SVGIG (reference sequence). This CDR3 is built from 13 residues. CDR3 amino acids: CARGTGNNYGYTF. CDR3 DNA sequence: TGTGCCCGGGGGACAGGGAATAACTATGGCTACACCTTC.

This chain joins TRBV30 and TRBJ1-3; maybe TRBD1 (5 bases). Germline V CDR1 and CDR2: GTSNPN, SVGIG (reference sequence). Between the trimmed V and J ends, which lost 0 bases and 0 bases, there was a span of 12 bases. The CDR3 is 16 amino acids. For the CDR3, the DNA is TGTGCCTGGAGTGTTTGGGGGGGATACTCTGGAAACACCATATATTTT. This codes for CAWSVWGGYSGNTIYF.

The count of this clone is one. This sequence joins TRBV14 and TRBJ1-4; D unresolved. The CDR3 runs 15 residues. V lost 2 bases and J lost 3, with 10 bases in between. The germline CDR1 and CDR2 sequences are SGHDN and FVKESK. The CDR3 DNA sequence: TGTGCCAGCAGCCAATTGGGGAGGTCTAATGAAAAACTGTTTTTT. Translating it yields CASSQLGRSNEKLFF.

This chain joins TRBV27 and TRBJ1-3; tentatively, D is TRBD1 (5 bases). This CDR3 has 15 residues. The V gene lost 2 bases and the J gene lost 2 bases, with 10 bases spanning the gap. Per the germline V gene, CDR1 is MNHEY and CDR2 is SMNVEV (reference sequence). The CDR3 nucleotides are TGTGCCAGCAGTTTACGATCGGGGGCTGGAAACACCATATATTTT. This gives the protein CASSLRSGAGNTIYF.

The genes are TRBV6-5 and TRBJ2-3; D gene unclear. From germline, CDR1 is MNHEY and CDR2 SVGAGI. This CDR3 contains 15 residues. The V end lost 6 bases, the J end lost 0 bases, and 13 bases lay between the germline ends. The CDR3 nucleotides read TGTGCCAGCAGGCCAAAACAGCTTAGCACAGATACGCAGTATTTT. It specifies CASRPKQLSTDTQYF.

This chain links TRBV6-6 with TRBJ2-3, with a tentative D call TRBD1 (6 bases). V was clipped by 4 bases and J by 5 bases, with 13 bases between them. The CDR3 extends over 14 amino acids. Germline values: CDR1 MNHNY, CDR2 SVGAGI (reference sequence). This chain's CDR3 is CASSSGTTGDTQYF. The CDR3 DNA reads as TGTGCCAGCAGTTCCGGGACAACGGGAGATACGCAGTATTTT.

The rearrangement uses TRBV6-5 and TRBJ2-1; perhaps TRBD1 as D (6 bases). Trimming took 5 bases from V and 9 from J, leaving 14 bases between them. The germline CDR1 and CDR2 sequences are MNHEY and SVGAGI. The CDR3 length is 13 residues. The CDR3 region is CASSTITGFEQFF. In DNA form, the CDR3 reads TGTGCCAGCAGTACCATAACAGGGTTTGAGCAGTTCTTC.

The chain joins TRBV7-3 to TRBJ2-2; D not certain. With 3 bases removed from V and 6 bases from J, the gap between germline ends came to 8 bases. The CDR3 length is 13 residues. The V gene's germline CDR1 is SGHTA and CDR2 FQGTGA. The CDR3 protein is CASSFKSSGELFF. The DNA for the CDR3 is TGTGCCAGCAGCTTTAAATCGTCCGGGGAGCTGTTTTTT.

The genes are TRBV6-5 and TRBJ1-5; the match to TRBD1 covers 9 bases. Losses at the gene ends were 6 bases for V and 4 bases for J; bases not matched to a gene: 7. This CDR3 contains 15 residues. The germline V gene has CDR1 MNHEY and CDR2 SVGAGI. CDR3 sequence reads: CASRRTGTGNQPQHF. CDR3 nucleotides: TGTGCCAGCAGGCGAACCGGGACAGGGAATCAGCCCCAGCATTTT.

The V and J genes are TRBV5-1 and TRBJ1-2, with D hard to call. V was trimmed by 5 bases and J by 0 bases, leaving 14 bases between them. CDR3 size: 15 residues. The germline gives CDR1 SGHRS, CDR2 YFSETQ. The CDR3 bases are TGCGCCAGCAGATCGGAGGTCAGAGCTAACTATGGCTACACCTTC. Translation gives CASRSEVRANYGYTF.

This clone appeared many times. The chain employs TRBV5-1 and TRBJ1-4; 8 bases fit TRBD1. After removal of 5 bases from V and 0 bases from J, the junction contained 9 bases not matched to a gene. Germline V gene sequence: CDR1 SGHRS, CDR2 YFSETQ. The CDR3 totals 17 residues. The DNA for the CDR3 is TGCGCCAGCAGGCGTGGACAGGGCGGAGCAACTAATGAAAAACTGTTTTTT. This codes for CASRRGQGGATNEKLFF.

The chain has TRBV4-1 and TRBJ1-6; no reliable D call. CDR3 length: 14 residues. V was trimmed by 1 base and J by 11 bases, leaving 12 bases between them. Germline CDR1 is MGHRA and CDR2 is YSYEKL. For the CDR3, the DNA is TGCGCCAGCAGCCAAGGAAGGAGCGGAACACCCCTCCACTTT. Translation: CASSQGRSGTPLHF.

This clone was seen just once. This chain links TRBV7-2 with TRBJ2-6; D remains ambiguous. Germline V lookup: CDR1 SGHTA, CDR2 FQGNSA. The CDR3 is 15 amino acids. V was clipped by 5 bases and J by 1 base, with 9 bases between them. The CDR3 sequence: CASSRTTSGANVLTF. In DNA form, the CDR3 reads TGTGCCAGCAGCCGCACAACGTCTGGGGCCAACGTCCTGACTTTC.

This clone showed up just once. This sequence joins TRBV30 and TRBJ2-6, with 9 bases identical to TRBD2. Germline CDR1 is GTSNPN and CDR2 is SVGIG (reference sequence). This CDR3 contains 17 residues. The V and J ends lost 4 bases and 0 bases, in that order; junction bases with no gene match: 7. The CDR3 region is CAWTRLAASSGANVLTF. CDR3 bases: TGTGCCTGGACTAGACTAGCGGCAAGCTCTGGGGCCAACGTCCTGACTTTC. Drawing the rest from reference TRBV30 and TRBJ2-6, the complete variable domain is SQTIHQWPATLVQPVGSPLSLECTVEGTSNPNLYWYRQAAGRGLQLLFYSVGIGQISSEVPQNLSASRPQDRQFILSSKKLLLSDSGFYLCAWTRLAASSGANVLTFGAGSRLTVL.

This clone was picked up a small number of times. The CDR3 sequence is CASSETGRNSPLHF. The DNA for the CDR3 is TGTGCCAGTAGTGAGACAGGGAGAAATTCACCCCTCCACTTT. The chain carries TRBV19 and TRBJ1-6; 7 nucleotides align to TRBD1. The CDR3 is 14 residues long. Looked up from germline, CDR1 is LNHDA and CDR2 is SQIVND (reference sequence). Trimming cost V 5 bases and J 7 bases; bases outside gene matches: 5.

This chain uses TRBV6-6 with TRBJ1-1; 7 nucleotides match TRBD1. After removal of 6 bases from V and 3 bases from J, the junction contained 4 bases not matched to a gene. The CDR3 extends over 13 amino acids. Germline CDR1 and CDR2: MNHNY and SVGAGI (reference sequence). CDR3 nucleotide sequence: TGTGCCAGCAGCAGGGACAGAGACACTGAAGCTTTCTTT. It codes for CASSRDRDTEAFF.

The rearrangement links TRBV3-1 (or the pseudogene TRBV3-2) to TRBJ2-6; possibly TRBD1 for D (6 bases). The CDR3 runs 15 residues. Germline V gene lookup returns CDR1 LGHDT and CDR2 YNNKEL (reference sequence). Trimming removed 7 bases at V and 2 bases at J, with 12 bases between. The CDR3, as DNA: TGTGCCAGCACAACAGGGTCGACTGGGGCCAACGTCCTGACTTTC. Its translation: CASTTGSTGANVLTF.

This chain joins TRBV12-3 or TRBV12-4 and TRBJ1-1; 7 bases are a match to TRBD1. This CDR3 region has 12 residues. V gave up 7 bases and J gave up 4 bases; unmatched junction bases: 3. The CDR3 protein is CASNTGVTEAFF. Written as DNA, the CDR3 is TGTGCCAGCAACACAGGGGTCACTGAAGCTTTCTTT.

This chain joins TRBV12-5 and TRBJ1-3; D perhaps matches TRBD1 (5 bases). Germline lookup yields CDR1 LGHNT and CDR2 FRNRAP. V lost 2 bases, J lost 2 bases, and 7 bases lay in between. The CDR3 has 14 amino acids. CDR3 amino acids: CASGLRGAGNTIYF. CDR3 nucleotides: TGTGCTAGTGGTTTGCGGGGGGCTGGAAACACCATATATTTT.

V is TRBV30 and J is TRBJ2-5; 7 bases are a match to TRBD2. The germline V gene has CDR1 GTSNPN and CDR2 SVGIG (reference sequence). This CDR3 has 11 amino acids. J was trimmed by 5 bases and V by 7 bases; bases with no gene match: 4. In nucleotides, the CDR3 is TGTGCCTCGCACGGGGGGGAGACCCAGTACTTC. Residues: CASHGGETQYF.

This clone was picked up one time. The chain joins TRBV19 to TRBJ1-1, with TRBD1 identical over 9 bases. The trim removed 10 bases at V and 6 bases at J, leaving 12 bases unmatched. CDR1 is LNHDA, CDR2 SQIVND, per germline (reference sequence). The CDR3 consists of 14 residues. The CDR3 region is CATTPQGASSEAFF. The CDR3 DNA sequence: TGTGCCACAACACCACAGGGGGCTTCTTCTGAAGCTTTCTTT. Filled out from reference TRBV19 and TRBJ1-1, the complete variable domain reads DGGITQSPKYLFRKEGQNVTLSCEQNLNHDAMYWYRQDPGQGLRLIYYSQIVNDFQKGDIAEGYSVSREKKESFPLTVTSAQKNPTAFYLCATTPQGASSEAFFGQGTRLTVV.